These 8 T cell receptor beta chains were sequenced from one sample in a study of OX40 agonist ivuxolimab in advanced cancers. Only in-frame clones appear in the TCRdb table, and some are missing; sequencing was by immunoSEQ multiplex PCR. This table has under 110,000 clones, less than 95% appearing once. The sequencing used CD4+ or CD8+ T cells sorted from blood, collected in a trial of the OX40 agonist ivuxolimab. These receptors came from an adult with an advanced solid tumor such as melanoma, head and neck, liver or kidney cancer.

The chain uses TRBV5-4 and TRBJ2-5, with unresolved D. The V end lost 1 base, the J end lost 2 bases, and 9 bases lay between the germline ends. The CDR3 contains 14 residues. The germline V gene has CDR1 SGHNT and CDR2 YYREEE (reference sequence). CDR3 in amino acids: CASSLPSTQETQYF. CDR3 bases: TGTGCCAGCAGCTTGCCCAGCACACAAGAGACCCAGTACTTC.

This clone was recorded only once. The V and J genes are TRBV5-4 and TRBJ2-3; 10 positions agree with TRBD1. After removal of 0 bases from V and 5 bases from J, the junction contained 3 bases not matched to a gene. Germline CDR1 reads SGHNT; CDR2 reads YYREEE (reference sequence). This CDR3 has 15 amino acids. The CDR3 nucleotides read TGTGCCAGCAGCTTGGGACAGGGGGCAGGAGATACGCAGTATTTT. As protein: CASSLGQGAGDTQYF.

The DNA for the CDR3 is TGTGCCAGCTCACCATTTGATGGGGCCTCCTATCAGCCCCAGCATTTT. Translated, it gives CASSPFDGASYQPQHF. The genes are TRBV18 and TRBJ1-5; D possibly corresponds to TRBD1 (5 bases). This CDR3 comprises 16 residues. CDR1 is KGHSH, CDR2 LQKENI, per germline. With 2 bases removed from V and 5 bases from J, the gap between germline ends came to 16 bases.

The chain joins TRBV14 to TRBJ2-1; 11 nucleotides match TRBD2. There are 16 residues in the CDR3. Germline V lookup: CDR1 SGHDN, CDR2 FVKESK. J was trimmed by 8 bases and V by 2 bases; bases with no gene match: 8. The CDR3 bases are TGTGCCAGCAGCCAACTAGCGGGGGGTACGGGCGATGAGCAGTTCTTC. As protein: CASSQLAGGTGDEQFF.

The chain joins TRBV28 to TRBJ2-5; TRBD2 is a possible D gene (5 bases). This CDR3 is built from 15 residues. The V end was cut by 4 bases, the J end by 4 bases, with 16 bases between. Germline lookup yields CDR1 MDHEN and CDR2 SYDVKM. The CDR3 DNA sequence: TGTGCCAGCAGTTCCCCTGGAAAAGGGAGAGAGACCCAGTACTTC. It yields the protein CASSSPGKGRETQYF.

This sequence joins TRBV18 and TRBJ2-3; D is tentatively TRBD1 or TRBD2 (5 bases each). The CDR3 is 14 amino acids. The germline V gene has CDR1 KGHSH and CDR2 LQKENI. V gave up 0 bases and J gave up 4 bases, with 8 bases separating them. CDR3 nucleotide sequence: TGTGCCAGCTCACCACCGGGGGTCGCAGATACGCAGTATTTT. Protein product: CASSPPGVADTQYF.

The chain employs TRBV9 and TRBJ2-6; the D gene is possibly TRBD1 (6 bases). The CDR3 is 17 amino acids. The germline CDR1 and CDR2 sequences are SGDLS and YYNGEE. V was trimmed by 2 bases and J by 3 bases, leaving 15 bases between them. The CDR3 protein is CASSVTGMGVGANVLTF. The CDR3 DNA follows: TGTGCCAGCAGCGTCACAGGGATGGGCGTTGGGGCCAACGTCCTGACTTTC.

This clone was recorded only once. V is TRBV4-3 and J is TRBJ1-6, with 7 nucleotides matching TRBD1. The CDR3 has 17 amino acids. Germline loops: CDR1 LGHNA, CDR2 YSLEER. V shed 4 bases, J shed 13 bases, and the junction held 19 bases outside the gene matches. The CDR3 nucleotides are TGCGCCAGCAGCCCGAAACAGGGACAGCAAGACACATACCCCCTCCACTTT. It is translated as CASSPKQGQQDTYPLHF.